Sequencing of this T cell receptor beta chain was carried out in a study of blood T cell repertoires in COVID-19. Whole-study context: Acute and convalescent COVID-19 samples came from the United States, Italy and Spain. Sources were T cells, B-cell-depleted T cells, or PBMCs; the material itself was cDNA or gDNA.

This clone has a single count. Followed over time, Seattle patients had been enrolled while infection was active. In the original analysis: How many nucleated cells were present was estimated from reference gene primer amplification. The table came from immunoSEQ multiplex PCR; TCRdb's copy has only in-frame clones and leaves some out. V, J and clone size derive from that table, while D and trimming were established from the DNA sequence. Here the sample spans 20,000 to 30,000 clones, around 90% being singletons. The V and J ends lost 7 bases and 4 bases, in that order; junction bases with no gene match: 9. Germline CDR1 reads SGHVS; CDR2 reads FNYEAQ. This CDR3 has 15 amino acids.

Sequencing was performed on peripheral blood. The sequence derives from a man between 70 and 80 years old with COVID-19, enrolled during active disease. J is TRBJ2-2 and V is TRBV7-6, with 7 bases that match TRBD1. The CDR3 sequence: CASTRQGPGTGELFF. As DNA, the CDR3 is TGTGCCAGCACACGACAGGGTCCGGGCACCGGGGAGCTGTTTTTT.